Included here is one T cell receptor (beta chain) sequence, with context. Its antigen is still unknown. These data are taken from a study of OX40 agonist ivuxolimab in advanced cancers. Background on the study: Patients enrolled in dose escalation were diagnosed with hepatocellular carcinoma, melanoma, renal cell or head and neck cancer. Study-wide findings and caveats: Researchers report that CD8+ T cells had, on average, more expanded clones than CD4+. Antigen specificity of clonally expanded peripheral T cells was not established.

Prior autoimmune disease or systemic immunosuppression barred patients. Germline V gives CDR1 SGHTA, CDR2 FQGNSA. Trimming removed 8 bases from V and 6 bases from J, with 11 bases in between. CDR3 length: 12 residues. Method: immunoSEQ multiplex PCR; TCRdb's copy keeps in-frame clones and lacks some. The sample comprises roughly 56,000 clones, 80% to 90% of which are singletons, and about 0.88% rests with the top ten. The sample was CD4+ or CD8+ T cells sorted from blood, taken in a trial of the OX40 agonist ivuxolimab. The clonotype comes from an adult with an advanced solid tumor such as melanoma, head and neck, liver or kidney cancer. The chain has TRBV7-2 and TRBJ2-1; possibly TRBD2 for D (6 bases). The CDR3 sequence is CASWRGGNEQFF. In DNA form, the CDR3 reads TGTGCCAGCTGGAGGGGAGGCAATGAGCAGTTCTTC.